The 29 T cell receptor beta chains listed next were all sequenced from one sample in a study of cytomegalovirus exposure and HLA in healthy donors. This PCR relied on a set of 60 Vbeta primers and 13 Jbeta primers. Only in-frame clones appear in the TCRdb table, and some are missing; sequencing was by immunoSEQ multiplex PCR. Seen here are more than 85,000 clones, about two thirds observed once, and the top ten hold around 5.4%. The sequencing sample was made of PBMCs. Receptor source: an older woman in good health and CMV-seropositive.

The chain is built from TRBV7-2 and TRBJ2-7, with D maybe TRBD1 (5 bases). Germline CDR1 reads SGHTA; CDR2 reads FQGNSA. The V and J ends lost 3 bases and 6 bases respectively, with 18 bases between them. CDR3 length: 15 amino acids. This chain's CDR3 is CASSFYQGIRGEQYF. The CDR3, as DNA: TGTGCCAGCAGCTTTTATCAGGGTATTAGGGGCGAGCAGTACTTC.

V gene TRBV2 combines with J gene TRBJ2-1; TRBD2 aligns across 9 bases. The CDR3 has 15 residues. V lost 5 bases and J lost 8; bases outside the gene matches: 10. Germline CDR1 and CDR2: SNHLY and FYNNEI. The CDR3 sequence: CASSPLAGAVHEQFF. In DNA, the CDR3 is TGTGCCAGCAGTCCACTAGCGGGTGCGGTCCATGAGCAGTTCTTC.

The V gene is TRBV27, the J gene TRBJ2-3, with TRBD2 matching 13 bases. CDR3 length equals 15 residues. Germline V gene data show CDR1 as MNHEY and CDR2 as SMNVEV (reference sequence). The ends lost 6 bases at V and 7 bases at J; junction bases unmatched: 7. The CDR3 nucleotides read TGTGCCAGCAGCCCTACTAGCGGGGGGGTAAATACGCAGTATTTT. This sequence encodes CASSPTSGGVNTQYF.

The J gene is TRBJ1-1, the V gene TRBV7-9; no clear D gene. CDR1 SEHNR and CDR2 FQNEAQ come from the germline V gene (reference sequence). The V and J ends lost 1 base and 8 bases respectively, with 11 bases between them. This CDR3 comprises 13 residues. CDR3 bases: TGTGCCAGCAGCTTAGATTTGAGGGAGGAAGCTTTCTTT. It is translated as CASSLDLREEAFF.

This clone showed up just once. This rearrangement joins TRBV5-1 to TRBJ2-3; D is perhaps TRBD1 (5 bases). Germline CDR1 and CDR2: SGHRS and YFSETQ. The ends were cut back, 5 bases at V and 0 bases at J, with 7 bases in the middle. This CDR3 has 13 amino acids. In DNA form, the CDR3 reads TGCGCCAGCAGTCAGGGTAGCACAGATACGCAGTATTTT. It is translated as CASSQGSTDTQYF.

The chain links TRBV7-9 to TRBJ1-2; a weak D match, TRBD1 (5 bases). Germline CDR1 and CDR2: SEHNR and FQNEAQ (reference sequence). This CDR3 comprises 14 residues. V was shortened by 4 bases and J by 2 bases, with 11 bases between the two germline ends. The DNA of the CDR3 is TGTGCCAGCAGCTCGCGGGGCGGAAACTATGGCTACACCTTC. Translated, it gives CASSSRGGNYGYTF.

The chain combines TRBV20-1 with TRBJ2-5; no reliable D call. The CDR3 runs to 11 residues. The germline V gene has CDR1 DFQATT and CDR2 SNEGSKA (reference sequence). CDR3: CRALAGETQYF. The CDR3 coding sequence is TGCAGAGCCTTAGCCGGGGAGACCCAGTACTTC.

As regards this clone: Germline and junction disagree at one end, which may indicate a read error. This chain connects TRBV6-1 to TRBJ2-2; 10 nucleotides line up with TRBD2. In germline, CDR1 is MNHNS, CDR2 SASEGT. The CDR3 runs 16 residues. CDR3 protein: CASSKAGGQYTGELFF. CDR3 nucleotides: TGTGCCAGCAGTAAAGCGGGGGGGCAGTACACCGGGGAGCTGTTTTTT.

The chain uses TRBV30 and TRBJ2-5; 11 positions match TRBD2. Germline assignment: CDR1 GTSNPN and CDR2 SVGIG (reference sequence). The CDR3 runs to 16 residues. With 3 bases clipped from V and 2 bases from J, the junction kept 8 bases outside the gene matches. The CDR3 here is CAWRPLGTSGQETQYF. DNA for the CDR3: TGTGCCTGGAGACCCCTAGGGACTAGCGGACAAGAGACCCAGTACTTC.

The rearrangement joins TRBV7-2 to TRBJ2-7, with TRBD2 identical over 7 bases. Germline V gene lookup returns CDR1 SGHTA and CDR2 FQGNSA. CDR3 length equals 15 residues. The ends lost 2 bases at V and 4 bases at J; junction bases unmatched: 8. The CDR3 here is CASSLTSDSLYEQYF. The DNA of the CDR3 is TGTGCCAGCAGCTTAACTAGCGACAGCCTTTACGAGCAGTACTTC.

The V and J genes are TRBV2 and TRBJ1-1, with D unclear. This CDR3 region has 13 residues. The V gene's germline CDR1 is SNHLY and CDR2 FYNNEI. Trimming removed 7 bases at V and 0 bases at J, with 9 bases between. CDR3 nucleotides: TGTGCCAGCACGGGGTTGGTGAACACTGAAGCTTTCTTT. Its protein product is CASTGLVNTEAFF. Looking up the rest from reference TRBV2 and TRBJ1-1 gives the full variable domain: EPEVTQTPSHQVTQMGQEVILRCVPISNHLYFYWYRQILGQKVEFLVSFYNNEISEKSEIFDDQFSVERPDGSNFTLKIRSTKLEDSAMYFCASTGLVNTEAFFGQGTRLTVV.

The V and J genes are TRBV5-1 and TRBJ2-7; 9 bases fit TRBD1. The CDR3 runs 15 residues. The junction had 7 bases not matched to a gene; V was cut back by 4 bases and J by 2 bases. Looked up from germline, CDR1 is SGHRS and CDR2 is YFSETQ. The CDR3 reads CASSQRGQGPYEQYF. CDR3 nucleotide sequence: TGCGCCAGCAGCCAACGGGGACAGGGCCCCTACGAGCAGTACTTC.

The CDR3, as DNA: TGCGCCAGCAGTCTTCAAACGCAGGGGGCACGGAACACTGAAGCTTTCTTT. Translation gives CASSLQTQGARNTEAFF. The chain combines TRBV23-1 with TRBJ1-1; the match to TRBD1 covers 8 bases. TRBV23-1 is classed as an ORF, of uncertain function. The CDR3 covers 17 residues. V lost 4 bases to trimming and J lost 1 base; unmatched junction nucleotides: 11.

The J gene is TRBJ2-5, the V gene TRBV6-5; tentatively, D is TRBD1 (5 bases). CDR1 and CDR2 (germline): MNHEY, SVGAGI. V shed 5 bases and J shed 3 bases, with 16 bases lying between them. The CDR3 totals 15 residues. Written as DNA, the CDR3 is TGTGCCAGCAGTCCCACCTGGACATATAAAGAGACCCAGTACTTC. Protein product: CASSPTWTYKETQYF.

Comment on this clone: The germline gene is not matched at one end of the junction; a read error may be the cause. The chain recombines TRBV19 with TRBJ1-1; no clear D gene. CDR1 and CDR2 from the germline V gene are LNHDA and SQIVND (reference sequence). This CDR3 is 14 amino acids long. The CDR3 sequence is CASSIDQMNTEAFF. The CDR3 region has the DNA TGCGCCAGTAGTATAGACCAGATGAACACTGAAGCTTTCTTT.

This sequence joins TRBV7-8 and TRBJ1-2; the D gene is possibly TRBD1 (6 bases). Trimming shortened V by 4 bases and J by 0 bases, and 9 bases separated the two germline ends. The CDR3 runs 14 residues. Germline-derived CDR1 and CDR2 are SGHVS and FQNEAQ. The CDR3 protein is CASSSGQSNYGYTF. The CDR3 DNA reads TGTGCCAGCAGCTCCGGACAGTCTAACTATGGCTACACCTTC.

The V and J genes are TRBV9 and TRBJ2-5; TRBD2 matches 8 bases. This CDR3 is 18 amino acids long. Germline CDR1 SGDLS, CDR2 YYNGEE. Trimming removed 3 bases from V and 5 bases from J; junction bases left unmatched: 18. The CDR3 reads CASSAPFPLAGGRETQYF. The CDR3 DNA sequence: TGTGCCAGCAGCGCCCCTTTTCCCCTGGCGGGGGGCCGGGAGACCCAGTACTTC. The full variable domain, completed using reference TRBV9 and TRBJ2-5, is DSGVTQTPKHLITATGQRVTLRCSPRSGDLSVYWYQQSLDQGLQFLIQYYNGEERAKGNILERFSAQQFPDLHSELNLSSLELGDSALYFCASSAPFPLAGGRETQYFGPGTRLLVL.

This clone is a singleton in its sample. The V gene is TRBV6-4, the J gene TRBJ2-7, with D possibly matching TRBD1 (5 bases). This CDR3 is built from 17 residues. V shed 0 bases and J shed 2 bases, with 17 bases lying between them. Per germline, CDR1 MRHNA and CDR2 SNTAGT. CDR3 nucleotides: TGTGCCAGCAGTGACTCGGGGCAGGCGGCCCGAACCTACGAGCAGTACTTC. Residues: CASSDSGQAARTYEQYF.

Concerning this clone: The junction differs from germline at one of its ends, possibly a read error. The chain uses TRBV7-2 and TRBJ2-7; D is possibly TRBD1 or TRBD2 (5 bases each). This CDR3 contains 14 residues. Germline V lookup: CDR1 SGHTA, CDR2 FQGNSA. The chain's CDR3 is CASSLATGPYEQYF. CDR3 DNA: TGTGCCAGCAGCCTAGCCACAGGTCCCTACGAGCAGTACTTC.

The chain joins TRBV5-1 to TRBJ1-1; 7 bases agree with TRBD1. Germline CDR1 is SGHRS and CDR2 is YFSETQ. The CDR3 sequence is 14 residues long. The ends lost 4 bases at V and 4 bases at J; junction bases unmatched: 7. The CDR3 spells CASSQEQGTTEAFF. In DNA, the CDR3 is TGCGCCAGCAGCCAAGAACAGGGGACCACTGAAGCTTTCTTT.

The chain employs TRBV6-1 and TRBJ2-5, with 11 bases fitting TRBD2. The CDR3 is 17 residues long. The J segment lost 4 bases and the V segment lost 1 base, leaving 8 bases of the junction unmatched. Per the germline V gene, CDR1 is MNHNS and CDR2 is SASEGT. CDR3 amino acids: CASSEGVLAGGVETQYF. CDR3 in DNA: TGTGCCAGCAGTGAAGGTGTCCTAGCGGGGGGCGTAGAGACCCAGTACTTC.

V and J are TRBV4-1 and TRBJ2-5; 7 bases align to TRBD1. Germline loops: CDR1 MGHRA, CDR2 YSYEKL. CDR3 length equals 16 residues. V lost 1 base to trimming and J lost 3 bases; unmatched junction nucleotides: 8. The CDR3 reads CASSQVFRGREETQYF. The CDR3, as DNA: TGCGCCAGCAGCCAAGTATTTAGGGGGCGAGAAGAGACCCAGTACTTC.

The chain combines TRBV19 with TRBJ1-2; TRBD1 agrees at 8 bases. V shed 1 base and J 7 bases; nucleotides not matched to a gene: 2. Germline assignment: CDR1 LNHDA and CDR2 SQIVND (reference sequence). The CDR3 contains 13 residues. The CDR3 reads CASSIGTGSGYTF. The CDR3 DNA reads TGTGCCAGTAGTATAGGGACAGGGAGTGGCTACACCTTC.

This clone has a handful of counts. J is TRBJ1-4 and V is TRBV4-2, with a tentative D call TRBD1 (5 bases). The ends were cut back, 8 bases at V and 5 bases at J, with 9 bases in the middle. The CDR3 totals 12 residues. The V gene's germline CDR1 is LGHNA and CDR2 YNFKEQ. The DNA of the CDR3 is TGTGCCAGCGGGGGGTTGAATGAAAAACTGTTTTTT. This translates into CASGGLNEKLFF.

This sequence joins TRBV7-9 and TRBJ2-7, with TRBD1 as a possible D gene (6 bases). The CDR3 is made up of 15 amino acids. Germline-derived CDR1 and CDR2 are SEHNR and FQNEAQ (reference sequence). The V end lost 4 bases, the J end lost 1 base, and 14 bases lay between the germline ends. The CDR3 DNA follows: TGTGCCAGCAGCTCAACCGGGACATTATCCTACGAGCAGTACTTC. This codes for CASSSTGTLSYEQYF.

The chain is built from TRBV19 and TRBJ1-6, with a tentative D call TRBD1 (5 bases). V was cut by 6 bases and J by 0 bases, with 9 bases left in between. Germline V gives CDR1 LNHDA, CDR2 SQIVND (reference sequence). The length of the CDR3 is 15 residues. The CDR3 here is CASREGSSYNSPLHF. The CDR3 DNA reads TGTGCCAGTAGGGAGGGGAGCTCCTATAATTCACCCCTCCACTTT.

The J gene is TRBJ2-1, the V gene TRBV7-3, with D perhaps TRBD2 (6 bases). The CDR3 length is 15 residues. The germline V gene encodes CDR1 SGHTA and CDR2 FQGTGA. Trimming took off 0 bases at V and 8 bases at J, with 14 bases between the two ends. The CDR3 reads CASSLTGVRGDEQFF. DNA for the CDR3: TGTGCCAGCAGCTTAACGGGCGTGCGGGGAGATGAGCAGTTCTTC.

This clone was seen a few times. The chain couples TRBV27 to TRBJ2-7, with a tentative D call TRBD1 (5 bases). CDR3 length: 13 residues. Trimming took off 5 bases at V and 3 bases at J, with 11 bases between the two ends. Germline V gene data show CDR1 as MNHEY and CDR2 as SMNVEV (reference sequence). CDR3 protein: CASSALGDYEQYF. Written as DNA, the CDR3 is TGTGCCAGCAGTGCTTTAGGGGACTACGAGCAGTACTTC.

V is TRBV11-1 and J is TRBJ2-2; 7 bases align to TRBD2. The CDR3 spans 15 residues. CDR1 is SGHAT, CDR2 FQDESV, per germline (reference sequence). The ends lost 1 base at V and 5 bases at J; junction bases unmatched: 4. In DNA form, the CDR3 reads TGTGCCAGCAGCTTAGTCACGGGAGGAACCGGGGAGCTGTTTTTT. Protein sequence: CASSLVTGGTGELFF.